These T cell receptor beta chains were read from a single sample in a study of blood T cell repertoires in COVID-19. Repertoires were generated with immunoSEQ multiplex PCR, while TCRdb's copy carries only in-frame clones and drops some. Here the sample spans about 150,000 clones, over 75% being singletons. The sequenced sample was peripheral blood. The source of these receptors is a human donor in a cohort sampled during active COVID-19. The CDR3 runs from the conserved cysteine through the conserved F or W. A D gene is named only where the DNA matches it firmly.

D,length,V,CDR3
TRBD2,15,TRBV9,CASSPSGSYGHEQYF
-,16,TRBV5-1,CASSLGGSSSGNTIYF
TRBD2,16,TRBV7-9,CASSFRLAGTTGELFF
-,15,TRBV21-1,CASSKDRGGTGELFF
-,14,TRBV6-4,CASRVRQAHTEAFF
-,15,TRBV1,CTPQSLAGSQETQYF
TRBD1,16,TRBV28,CASSPGGDRENTEAFF
-,15,TRBV7-2,CASSLGGLAQETQYF
-,16,TRBV7-2,CASSVGQLLAKNIQYF
-,16,TRBV4-3,CASSQGAPSSGNTIYF
TRBD1,15,TRBV19,CASRGRGQRGDTQYF
-,13,TRBV11-3,CASTIGMNTEAFF
TRBD1,14,TRBV6-5,CASRTGLSGNTIYF
-,15,TRBV7-2,CASSLGGSGANVLTF
-,14,TRBV7-2,CASSPFFGANVLTF
-,17,TRBV2,CASARARLEKGGNTIYF
TRBD1,14,TRBV2,CASRTGQRNTEAFF
-,13,TRBV7-9,CASSANTGGGYTF
-,13,TRBV4-3,CASSQDTAYGYTF
-,13,TRBV30,CAWSLGGNEKLFF
-,14,TRBV7-2,CASSPLVGGGGYTF
TRBD1,14,TRBV6-5,CASRRTGASQPQHF
-,14,TRBV3-1/TRBV3-2,CASSPGFSTDTQYF